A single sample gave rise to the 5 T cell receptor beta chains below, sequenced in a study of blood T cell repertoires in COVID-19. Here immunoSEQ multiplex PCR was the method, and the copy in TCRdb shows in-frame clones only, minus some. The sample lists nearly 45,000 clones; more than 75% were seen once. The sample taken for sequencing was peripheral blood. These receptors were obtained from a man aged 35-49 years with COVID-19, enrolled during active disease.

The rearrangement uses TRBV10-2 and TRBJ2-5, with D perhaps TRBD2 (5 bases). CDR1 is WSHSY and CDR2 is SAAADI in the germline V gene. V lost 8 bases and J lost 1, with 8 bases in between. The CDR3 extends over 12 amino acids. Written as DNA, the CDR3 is TGCGCCAGCTCGGGGTTCCAAGAGACCCAGTACTTC. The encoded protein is CASSGFQETQYF.

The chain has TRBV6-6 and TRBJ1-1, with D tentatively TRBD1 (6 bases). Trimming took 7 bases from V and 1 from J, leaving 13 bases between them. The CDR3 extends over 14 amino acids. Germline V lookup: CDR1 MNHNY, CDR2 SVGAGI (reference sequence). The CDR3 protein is CASTRGYRNTEAFF. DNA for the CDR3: TGTGCCAGCACGAGGGGGTACAGGAACACTGAAGCTTTCTTT.

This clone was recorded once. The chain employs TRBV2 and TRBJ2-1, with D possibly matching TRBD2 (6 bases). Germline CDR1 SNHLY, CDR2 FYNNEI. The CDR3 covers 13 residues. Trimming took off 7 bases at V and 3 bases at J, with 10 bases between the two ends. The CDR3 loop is CASNGGVYNEQFF. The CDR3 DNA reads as TGTGCCAGCAATGGCGGGGTCTACAATGAGCAGTTCTTC.

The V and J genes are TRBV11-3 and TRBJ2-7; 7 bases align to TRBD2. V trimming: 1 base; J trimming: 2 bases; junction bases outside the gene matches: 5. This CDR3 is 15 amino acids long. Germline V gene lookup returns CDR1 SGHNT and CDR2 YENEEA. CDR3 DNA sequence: TGTGCCAGCAGCTTAGGTTTCCTAGCGGCCTACGAGCAGTACTTC. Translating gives CASSLGFLAAYEQYF. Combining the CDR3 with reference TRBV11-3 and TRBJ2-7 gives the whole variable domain EAGVVQSPRYKIIEKKQPVAFWCNPISGHNTLYWYLQNLGQGPELLIRYENEEAVDDSQLPKDRFSAERLKGVDSTLKIQPAELGDSAVYLCASSLGFLAAYEQYFGPGTRLTVT.

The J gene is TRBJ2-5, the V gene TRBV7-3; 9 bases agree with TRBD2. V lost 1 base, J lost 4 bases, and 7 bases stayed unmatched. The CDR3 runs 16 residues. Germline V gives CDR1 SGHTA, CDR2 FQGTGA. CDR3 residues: CASSLSGRGAGETQYF. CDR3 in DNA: TGTGCCAGCAGCTTAAGCGGGAGGGGGGCTGGAGAGACCCAGTACTTC. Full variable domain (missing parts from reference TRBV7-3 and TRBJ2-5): GAGVSQTPSNKVTEKGKYVELRCDPISGHTALYWYRQSLGQGPEFLIYFQGTGAADDSGLPNDRFFAVRPEGSVSTLKIQRTERGDSAVYLCASSLSGRGAGETQYFGPGTRLLVL.